The clone carrying this TCR beta chain was detected many times. Its antigen is as yet unknown. This sample was taken from a study of breast tumors, draining lymph nodes, adjacent tissues. General observations from the study: Compared with basal-like, luminal-like tumors shared significantly more repertoire with nontumor tissue.

CDR3 length: 16 residues. V trimming: 4 bases; J trimming: 5 bases; junction bases outside the gene matches: 8. CDR1 and CDR2 (germline): SGHAT, FQDESV (reference sequence). In TCRdb, the multiplex PCR reads were re-called with MiXCR into one record per CDR3 protein. Seen here are just under 65,000 distinct CDR3 sequences, 57% observed once, and the top ten hold around 19%. The material sequenced was breast tumor tissue. V and J are TRBV11-1 and TRBJ2-2; 9 bases are shared with TRBD2. This clonotype was sampled from a female donor with breast cancer. Some clones in this sample may be carry-over from other donors' samples. The CDR3 DNA is TGTGCCAGCAGCTCCCCTATGCGGGAGGGAACCGGGGAGCTGTTTTTT. The encoded protein is CASSSPMREGTGELFF.